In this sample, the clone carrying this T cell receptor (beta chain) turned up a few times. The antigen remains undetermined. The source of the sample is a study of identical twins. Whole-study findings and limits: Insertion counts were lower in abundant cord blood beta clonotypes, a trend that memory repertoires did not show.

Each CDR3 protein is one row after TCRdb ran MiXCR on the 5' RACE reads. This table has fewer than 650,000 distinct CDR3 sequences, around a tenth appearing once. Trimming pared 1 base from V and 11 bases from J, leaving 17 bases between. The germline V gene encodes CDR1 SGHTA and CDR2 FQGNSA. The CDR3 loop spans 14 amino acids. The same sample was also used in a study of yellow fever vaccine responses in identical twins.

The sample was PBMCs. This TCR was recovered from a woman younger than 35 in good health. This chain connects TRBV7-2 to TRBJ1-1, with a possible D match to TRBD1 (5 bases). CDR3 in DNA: TGTGCCAGCAGCTTAGTGGCCAGGGTAGAGGTTGCTTTCTTT. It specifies CASSLVARVEVAFF.